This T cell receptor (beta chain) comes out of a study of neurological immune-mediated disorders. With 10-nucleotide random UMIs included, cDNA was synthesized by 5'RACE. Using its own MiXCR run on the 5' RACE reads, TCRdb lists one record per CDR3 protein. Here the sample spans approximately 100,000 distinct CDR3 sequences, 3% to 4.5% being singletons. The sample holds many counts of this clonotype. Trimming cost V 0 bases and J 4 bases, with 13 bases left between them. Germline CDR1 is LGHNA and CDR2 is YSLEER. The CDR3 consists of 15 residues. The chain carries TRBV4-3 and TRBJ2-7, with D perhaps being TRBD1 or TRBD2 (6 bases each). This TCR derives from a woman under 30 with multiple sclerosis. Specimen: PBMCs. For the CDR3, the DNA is TGCGCCAGCAGCCAAGATGGCAGGGGAGGTTACGAGCAGTACTTC. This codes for CASSQDGRGGYEQYF.